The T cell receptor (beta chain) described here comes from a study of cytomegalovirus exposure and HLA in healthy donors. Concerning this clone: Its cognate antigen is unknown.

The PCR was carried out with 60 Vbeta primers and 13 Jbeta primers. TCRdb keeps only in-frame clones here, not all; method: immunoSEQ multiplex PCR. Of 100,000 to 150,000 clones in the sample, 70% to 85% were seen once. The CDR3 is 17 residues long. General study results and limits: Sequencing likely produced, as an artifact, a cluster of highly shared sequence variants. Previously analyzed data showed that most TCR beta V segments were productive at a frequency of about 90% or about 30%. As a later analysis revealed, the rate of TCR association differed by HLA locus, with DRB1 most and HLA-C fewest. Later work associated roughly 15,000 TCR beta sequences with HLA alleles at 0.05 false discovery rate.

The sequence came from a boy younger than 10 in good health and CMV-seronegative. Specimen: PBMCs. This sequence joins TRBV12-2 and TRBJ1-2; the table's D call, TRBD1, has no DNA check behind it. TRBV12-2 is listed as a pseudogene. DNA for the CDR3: TGTGCAAGTCGCTTAGCCGCAGGGACAGGGGGCACCTATGGCTACACCTTC. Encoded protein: CASRLAAGTGGTYGYTF.